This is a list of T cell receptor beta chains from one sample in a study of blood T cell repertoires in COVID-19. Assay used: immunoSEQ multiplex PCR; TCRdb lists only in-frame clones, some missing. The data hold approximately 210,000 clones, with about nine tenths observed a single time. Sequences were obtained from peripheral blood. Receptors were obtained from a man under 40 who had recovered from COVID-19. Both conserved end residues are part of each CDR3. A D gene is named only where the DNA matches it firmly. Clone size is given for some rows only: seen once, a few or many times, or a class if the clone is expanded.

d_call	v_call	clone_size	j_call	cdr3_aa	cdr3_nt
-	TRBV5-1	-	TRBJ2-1	CASSGGLSRTYNEQFF	TGCGCCAGCAGCGGGGGACTCTCTCGTACTTACAATGAGCAGTTCTTC
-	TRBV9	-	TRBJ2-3	CASMKGTHRTDTQYF	TGTGCCAGCATGAAGGGGACACACAGGACAGATACGCAGTATTTT
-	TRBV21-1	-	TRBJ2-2	CASTTGTSAGELFF	TGTGCCAGCACCACCGGGACTAGTGCCGGGGAGCTGTTTTTT
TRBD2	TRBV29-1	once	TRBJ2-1	CSVRSSGAPKSSYNEQFF	TGCAGCGTTCGGTCTAGCGGGGCCCCCAAGAGCTCCTACAATGAGCAGTTCTTC
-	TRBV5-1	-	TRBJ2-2	CASKLGNSNTGELFF	TGCGCCAGCAAGTTGGGCAACTCGAACACCGGGGAGCTGTTTTTT
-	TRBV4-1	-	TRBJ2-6	CASSPGQISGANVLTF	TGCGCCAGCAGCCCCGGACAGATCTCTGGGGCCAACGTCCTGACTTTC
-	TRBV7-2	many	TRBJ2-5	CASSLGGPSWETQYF	TGTGCCAGCAGCCTCGGGGGGCCGTCGTGGGAGACCCAGTACTTC
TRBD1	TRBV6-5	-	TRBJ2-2	CATRDRYTGELFF	TGTGCCACCCGGGACAGATACACCGGGGAGCTGTTTTTT
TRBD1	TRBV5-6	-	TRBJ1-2	CASSSSQGARFGYTF	TGTGCCAGCAGCTCCAGTCAGGGGGCCCGCTTCGGCTACACCTTC
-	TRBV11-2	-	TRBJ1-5	CASSLDRHSNQPQHF	TGTGCCAGCAGCTTAGATCGACATAGCAATCAGCCCCAGCATTTT
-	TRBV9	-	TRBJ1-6	CASSVGEGPLHF	TGTGCCAGCAGCGTAGGCGAGGGACCCCTCCACTTT
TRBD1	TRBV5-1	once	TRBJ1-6	CASSLNTGGSSPLHF	TGCGCCAGCAGCTTGAATACAGGGGGAAGCTCACCCCTCCACTTT
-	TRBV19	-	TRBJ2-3	CASSNRVGGWTDTQYF	TGTGCCAGTAGTAACAGGGTTGGGGGTTGGACAGATACGCAGTATTTT
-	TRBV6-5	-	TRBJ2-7	CASSYSGGGRLHF	TGTGCCAGCAGTTACTCCGGGGGTGGGAGGCTTCACTTC